This paragraph covers one TCR beta chain sequence. Libraries were prepared by immunoSEQ multiplex PCR; TCRdb keeps only in-frame clonotypes and omits some of them. The table has about 260,000 clones, approximately 90% seen once; the top ten hold 3.5% to 4.5%. The source of the sample is a study of blood T cell repertoires in COVID-19. V was shortened by 0 bases and J by 0 bases, with 19 bases between the two germline ends. This CDR3 contains 19 residues. The germline V gene encodes CDR1 SGHDT and CDR2 YYEEEE. The receptor comes from a middle-aged woman with acute or convalescent COVID-19. The sample was peripheral blood. The chain has TRBV5-6 and TRBJ1-3; a possible D gene is TRBD1 (6 bases). The CDR3 nucleotides read TGTGCCAGCAGCTTGGCCGGAAGGGGACAAACATTCTCTGGAAACACCATATATTTT. It encodes CASSLAGRGQTFSGNTIYF.